This entry concerns a single TCR beta chain. Study processing details: Reference gene primers were amplified, and this amplification served to estimate nucleated cell counts. This table comes from immunoSEQ multiplex PCR, and its TCRdb copy is limited to in-frame clones, with some not included. Clonal size and the V and J genes are those of that table, whereas D and trimming came from the DNA. Of 75,000 to 100,000 clones in the sample, 80% to 90% were seen once. CDR3 length equals 15 residues. The source of the sample is a study of blood T cell repertoires in COVID-19. Study context: Collection of acute and convalescent COVID-19 samples took place in the United States, Italy and Spain. The cDNA or gDNA used as material had been derived from T cells, B-cell-depleted T cells, or PBMCs.

Sequenced material: peripheral blood. This receptor was taken from a human donor with acute or convalescent COVID-19. The donor label of this sample is uncertain. This chain connects TRBV12-2 to TRBJ1-1; the table's D call, TRBD1, was not checked against the DNA. TRBV12-2 is a listed pseudogene. CDR3 protein: CASRSSGRMNTEAFF. In DNA form, the CDR3 reads TGTGCAAGTCGCTCATCAGGGCGCATGAACACTGAAGCTTTCTTT.